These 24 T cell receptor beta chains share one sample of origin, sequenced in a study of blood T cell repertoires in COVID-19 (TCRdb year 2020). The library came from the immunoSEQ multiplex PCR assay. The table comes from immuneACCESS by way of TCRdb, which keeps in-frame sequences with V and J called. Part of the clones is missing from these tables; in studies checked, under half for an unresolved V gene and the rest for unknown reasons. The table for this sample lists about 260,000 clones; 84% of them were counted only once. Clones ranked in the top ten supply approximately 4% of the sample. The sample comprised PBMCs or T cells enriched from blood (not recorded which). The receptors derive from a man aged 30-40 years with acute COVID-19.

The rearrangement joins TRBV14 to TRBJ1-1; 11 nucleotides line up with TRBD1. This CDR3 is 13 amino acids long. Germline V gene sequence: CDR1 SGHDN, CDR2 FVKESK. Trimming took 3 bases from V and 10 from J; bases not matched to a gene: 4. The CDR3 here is CASSHRDRGGAFF. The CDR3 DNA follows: TGTGCCAGCAGCCACCGGGACAGGGGGGGAGCTTTCTTT.

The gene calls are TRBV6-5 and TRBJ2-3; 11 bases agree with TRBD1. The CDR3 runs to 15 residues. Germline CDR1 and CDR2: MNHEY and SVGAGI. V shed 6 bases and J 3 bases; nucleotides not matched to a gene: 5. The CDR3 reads CASRADRGRTDTQYF. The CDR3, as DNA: TGTGCCAGCAGGGCGGACAGGGGGCGGACAGATACGCAGTATTTT.

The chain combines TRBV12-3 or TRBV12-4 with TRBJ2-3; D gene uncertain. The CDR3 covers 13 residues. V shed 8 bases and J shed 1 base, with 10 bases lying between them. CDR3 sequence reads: CASHGPRTDTQYF. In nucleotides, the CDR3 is TGTGCCAGCCATGGCCCTCGCACAGATACGCAGTATTTT.

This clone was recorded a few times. The CDR3 spells CAGGLGEKLFF. Written as DNA, the CDR3 is TGTGCCGGGGGGTTAGGGGAAAAACTGTTTTTT. The V and J genes are TRBV28 and TRBJ1-4; D perhaps matches TRBD1 (5 bases). Trimming cost V 11 bases and J 8 bases, with 12 bases left between them. Germline loops: CDR1 MDHEN, CDR2 SYDVKM. The CDR3 has 11 residues.

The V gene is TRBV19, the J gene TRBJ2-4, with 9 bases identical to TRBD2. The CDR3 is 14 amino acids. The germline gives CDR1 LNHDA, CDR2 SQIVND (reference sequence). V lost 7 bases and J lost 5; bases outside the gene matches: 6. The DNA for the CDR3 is TGTGCCAGTAAGCGGGGGGTGTTCGAAAACATTCAGTACTTC. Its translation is CASKRGVFENIQYF. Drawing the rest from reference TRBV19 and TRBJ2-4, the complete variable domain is DGGITQSPKYLFRKEGQNVTLSCEQNLNHDAMYWYRQDPGQGLRLIYYSQIVNDFQKGDIAEGYSVSREKKESFPLTVTSAQKNPTAFYLCASKRGVFENIQYFGAGTRLSVL.

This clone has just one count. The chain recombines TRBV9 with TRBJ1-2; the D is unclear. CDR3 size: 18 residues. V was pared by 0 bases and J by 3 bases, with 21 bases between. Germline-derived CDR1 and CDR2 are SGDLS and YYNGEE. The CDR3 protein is CASSVGGEPTSEDYGYTF. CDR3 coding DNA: TGTGCCAGCAGCGTAGGTGGTGAACCGACCTCGGAGGACTATGGCTACACCTTC.

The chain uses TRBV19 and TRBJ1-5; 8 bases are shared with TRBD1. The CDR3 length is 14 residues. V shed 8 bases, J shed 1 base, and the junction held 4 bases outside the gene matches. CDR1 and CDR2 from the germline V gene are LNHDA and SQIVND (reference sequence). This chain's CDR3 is CASLRTGSNQPQHF. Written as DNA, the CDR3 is TGTGCCAGTCTTCGGACAGGGAGCAATCAGCCCCAGCATTTT.

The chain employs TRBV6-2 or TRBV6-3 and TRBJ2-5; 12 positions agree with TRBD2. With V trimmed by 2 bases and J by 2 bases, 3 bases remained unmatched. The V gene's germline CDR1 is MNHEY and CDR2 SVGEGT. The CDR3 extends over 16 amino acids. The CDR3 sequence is CASSYRGLAGQETQYF. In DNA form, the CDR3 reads TGTGCCAGCAGTTACCGCGGACTAGCGGGGCAAGAGACCCAGTACTTC.

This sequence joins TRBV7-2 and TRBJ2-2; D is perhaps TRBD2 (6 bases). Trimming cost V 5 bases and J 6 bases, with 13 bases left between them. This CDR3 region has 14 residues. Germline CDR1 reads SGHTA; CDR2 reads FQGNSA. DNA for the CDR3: TGTGCCAGCAGCCCCTTAGCGGTCCCCGGGGAGCTGTTTTTT. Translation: CASSPLAVPGELFF.

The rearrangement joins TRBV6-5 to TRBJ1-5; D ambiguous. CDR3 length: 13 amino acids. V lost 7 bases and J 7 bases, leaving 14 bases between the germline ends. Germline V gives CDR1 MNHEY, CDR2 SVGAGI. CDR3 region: CASIQTGGQPQHF. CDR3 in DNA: TGTGCCAGCATTCAGACGGGCGGGCAGCCCCAGCATTTT.

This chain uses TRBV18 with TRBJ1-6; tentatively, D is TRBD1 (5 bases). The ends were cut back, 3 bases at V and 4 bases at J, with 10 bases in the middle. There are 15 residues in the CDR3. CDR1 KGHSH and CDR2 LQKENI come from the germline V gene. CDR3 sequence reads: CASSPNRIYNSPLHF. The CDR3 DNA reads TGTGCCAGCTCACCGAACAGGATTTATAATTCACCCCTCCACTTT.

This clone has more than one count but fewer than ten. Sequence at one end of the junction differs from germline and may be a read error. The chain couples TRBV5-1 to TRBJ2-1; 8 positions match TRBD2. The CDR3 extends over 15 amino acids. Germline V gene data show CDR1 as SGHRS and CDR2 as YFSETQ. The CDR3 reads CASSQREGRYNEQFF. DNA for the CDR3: TGTGCCAGCAGCCAACGGGAGGGCCGCTACAATGAGCAGTTCTTC.

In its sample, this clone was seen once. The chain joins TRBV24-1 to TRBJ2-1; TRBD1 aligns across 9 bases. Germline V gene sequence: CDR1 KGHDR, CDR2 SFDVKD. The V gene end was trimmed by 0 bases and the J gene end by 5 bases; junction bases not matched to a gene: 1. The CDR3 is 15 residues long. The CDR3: CATSDLGTGNNEQFF. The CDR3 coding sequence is TGTGCCACCAGTGATTTGGGGACAGGGAACAATGAGCAGTTCTTC.

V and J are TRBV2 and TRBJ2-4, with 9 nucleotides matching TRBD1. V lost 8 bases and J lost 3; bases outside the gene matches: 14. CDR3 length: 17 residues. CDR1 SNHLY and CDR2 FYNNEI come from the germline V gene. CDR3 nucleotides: TGTGCCAGCGAATCGGGACAGGGCCCCTTCGGCAAAAACATTCAGTACTTC. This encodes CASESGQGPFGKNIQYF.

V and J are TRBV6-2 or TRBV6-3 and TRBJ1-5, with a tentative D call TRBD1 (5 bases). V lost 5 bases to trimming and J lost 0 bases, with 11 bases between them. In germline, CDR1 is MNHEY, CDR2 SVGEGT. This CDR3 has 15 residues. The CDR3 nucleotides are TGTGCCAGCAGTCCCAGGGACTTTAGCAATCAGCCCCAGCATTTT. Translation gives CASSPRDFSNQPQHF.

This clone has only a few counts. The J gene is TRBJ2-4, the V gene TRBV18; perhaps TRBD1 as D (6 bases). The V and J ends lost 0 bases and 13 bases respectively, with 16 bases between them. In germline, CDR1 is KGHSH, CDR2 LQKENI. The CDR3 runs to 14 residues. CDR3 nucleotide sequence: TGTGCCAGCTCACCACCGGACAGCTCGTTTGAACAGTACTTC. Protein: CASSPPDSSFEQYF.

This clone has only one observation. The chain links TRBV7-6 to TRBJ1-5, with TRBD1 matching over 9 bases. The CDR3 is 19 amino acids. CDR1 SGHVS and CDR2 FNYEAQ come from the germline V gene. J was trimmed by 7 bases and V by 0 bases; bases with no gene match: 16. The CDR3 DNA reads TGTGCCAGCAGCTTAGCTAGGGTGGGACAGGGAGGATTGGGCCAGCCCCAGCATTTT. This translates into CASSLARVGQGGLGQPQHF.

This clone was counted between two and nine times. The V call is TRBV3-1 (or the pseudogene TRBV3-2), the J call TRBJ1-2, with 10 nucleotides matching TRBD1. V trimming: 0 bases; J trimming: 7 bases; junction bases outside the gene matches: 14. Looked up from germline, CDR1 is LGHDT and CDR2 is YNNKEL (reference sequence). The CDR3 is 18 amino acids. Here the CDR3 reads CASSQDRDRGRLMGGYTF. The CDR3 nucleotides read TGTGCCAGCAGCCAAGATCGGGACAGGGGCAGATTAATGGGTGGCTACACCTTC.

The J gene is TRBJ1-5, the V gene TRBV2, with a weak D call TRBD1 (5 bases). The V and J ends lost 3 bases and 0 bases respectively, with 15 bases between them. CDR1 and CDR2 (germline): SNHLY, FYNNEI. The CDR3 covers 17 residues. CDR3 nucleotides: TGTGCCAGCAGTGATTTTATGACAGTCAATAGCAATCAGCCCCAGCATTTT. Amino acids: CASSDFMTVNSNQPQHF.

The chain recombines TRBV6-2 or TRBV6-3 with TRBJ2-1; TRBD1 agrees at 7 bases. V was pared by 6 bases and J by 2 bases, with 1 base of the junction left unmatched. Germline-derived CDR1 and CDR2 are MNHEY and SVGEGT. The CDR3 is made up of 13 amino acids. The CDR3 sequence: CASSGQAYNEQFF. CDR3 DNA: TGTGCCAGCAGCGGACAGGCCTACAATGAGCAGTTCTTC.

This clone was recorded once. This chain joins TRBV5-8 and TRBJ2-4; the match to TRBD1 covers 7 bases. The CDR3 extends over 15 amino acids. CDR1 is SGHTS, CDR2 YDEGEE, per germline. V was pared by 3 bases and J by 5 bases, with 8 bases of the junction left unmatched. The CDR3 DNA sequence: TGTGCCAGCAGCTATAACAACAGGGGCCAAAACATTCAGTACTTC. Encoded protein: CASSYNNRGQNIQYF.

CDR3: CASSEGTTSTDTQYF. In DNA, the CDR3 is TGTGCCAGCAGTGAAGGGACTACTAGCACAGATACGCAGTATTTT. The chain has TRBV6-4 and TRBJ2-3; TRBD2 agrees at 7 bases. The V gene's germline CDR1 is MRHNA and CDR2 SNTAGT. V trimming: 3 bases; J trimming: 0 bases; junction bases outside the gene matches: 3. The CDR3 totals 15 residues.

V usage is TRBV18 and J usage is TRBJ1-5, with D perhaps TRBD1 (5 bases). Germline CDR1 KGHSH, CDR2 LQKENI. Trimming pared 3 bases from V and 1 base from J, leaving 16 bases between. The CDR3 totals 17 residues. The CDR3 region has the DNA TGTGCCAGCTCACCTACAGGTCAGGGCTTAAGCAATCAGCCCCAGCATTTT. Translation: CASSPTGQGLSNQPQHF.

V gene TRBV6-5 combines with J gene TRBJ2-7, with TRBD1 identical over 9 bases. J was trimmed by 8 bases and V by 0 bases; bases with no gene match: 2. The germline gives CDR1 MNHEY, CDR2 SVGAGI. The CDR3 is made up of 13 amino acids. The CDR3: CASSYSDRGKQYV. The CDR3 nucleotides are TGTGCCAGCAGTTACTCGGACAGGGGAAAGCAGTACGTC.